Each of the 18 T cell receptor beta chains below was sequenced from the same sample in a study of Graves' ophthalmopathy and Graves' hyperthyroidism. Amplification of TCR beta CDR3 regions used RNA transcripts. RT-PCR with HTBI primers came first, then second-round multiplex PCR. Each CDR3 protein gets one entry after TCRdb re-called the multiplex PCR reads with MiXCR. The sample carries about 1.2 million distinct CDR3 sequences, 35% to 40% recorded once. Sequenced sample: peripheral blood or thyroid tissue (not recorded which). The source of these receptors is an adult man with Graves' hyperthyroidism.

To note about this clonotype: This may be a read error, as it is one base from a much larger clone. V gene TRBV10-3 combines with J gene TRBJ1-2; D is undetermined. The CDR3 consists of 15 residues. Germline assignment: CDR1 ENHRY and CDR2 SYGVKD. The ends were cut back, 3 bases at V and 8 bases at J, with 19 bases in the middle. In DNA, the CDR3 is TGTGCCATCAGTGAAGCCGTTATATCAGGACGCGGCTACACCTTC. Protein: CAISEAVISGRGYTF.

The rearrangement uses TRBV18 and TRBJ1-5; D gene unclear. The V end was cut by 2 bases, the J end by 7 bases, with 12 bases between. Germline-derived CDR1 and CDR2 are KGHSH and LQKENI. The CDR3 has 14 residues. The CDR3 reads CASSPAAGLQPQHF. The CDR3 DNA sequence: TGTGCCAGCTCACCAGCTGCGGGTTTACAGCCCCAGCATTTT. Full variable domain (missing parts from reference TRBV18 and TRBJ1-5): NAGVMQNPRHLVRRRGQEARLRCSPMKGHSHVYWYRQLPEEGLKFMVYLQKENIIDESGMPKERFSAEFPKEGPSILRIQQVVRGDSAAYFCASSPAAGLQPQHFGDGTRLSIL.

This clonotype was found many times. V usage is TRBV15 and J usage is TRBJ1-2; D is unresolved. Germline CDR1 and CDR2: LNHNV and YYDKDF (reference sequence). The CDR3 sequence is 14 residues long. The V end was cut by 4 bases, the J end by 2 bases, with 11 bases between. CDR3 residues: CATSKEAGNYGYTF. DNA for the CDR3: TGTGCCACCAGCAAAGAAGCGGGAAACTATGGCTACACCTTC.

CDR3 amino acids: CASRPDRGTFYEQYF. The CDR3 DNA is TGTGCCAGCAGGCCGGACAGGGGGACTTTCTACGAGCAGTACTTC. The chain employs TRBV5-4 and TRBJ2-7, with TRBD1 matching 10 bases. J lost 3 bases, V lost 5 bases, and 8 bases had no gene match. The V gene's germline CDR1 is SGHNT and CDR2 YYREEE (reference sequence). This CDR3 region has 15 residues. Full variable domain (outside the CDR3, taken from reference TRBV5-4 and TRBJ2-7): ETGVTQSPTHLIKTRGQQVTLRCSSQSGHNTVSWYQQALGQGPQFIFQYYREEENGRGNFPPRFSGLQFPNYSSELNVNALELDDSALYLCASRPDRGTFYEQYFGPGTRLTVT.

A remark on this clonotype: At one end, the junction sequence differs from germline, possibly due to a read error. The rearrangement links TRBV7-9 to TRBJ1-5, with 7 nucleotides matching TRBD1. Germline CDR1 and CDR2: SEHNR and FQNEAQ (reference sequence). The CDR3 totals 15 residues. CDR3 in DNA: TGTGCCAGCAGCTTAACAGACAGGGTTAATCGGCCCCAGCATTTT. Translation: CASSLTDRVNRPQHF.

This sequence joins TRBV29-1 and TRBJ1-1; possibly TRBD1 for D (5 bases). CDR1 SQVTM and CDR2 ANQGSEA come from the germline V gene. Trimming removed 8 bases from V and 0 bases from J, with 16 bases in between. This CDR3 is 14 amino acids long. CDR3 sequence reads: CSTIRDGMNTEAFF. The CDR3 DNA reads TGCAGCACTATCCGGGACGGCATGAACACTGAAGCTTTCTTT.

This clonotype showed up many times. The genes are TRBV29-1 and TRBJ2-5, with 8 bases matching TRBD1. The germline V gene has CDR1 SQVTM and CDR2 ANQGSEA. The CDR3 runs to 13 residues. J gave up 5 bases and V 5 bases, and 7 bases lay outside the gene matches. The chain's CDR3 is CSVYLQGGETQYF. The CDR3 bases are TGCAGCGTTTATTTACAGGGGGGCGAGACCCAGTACTTC.

This chain uses TRBV3-1 with TRBJ1-1; the D is unclear. The CDR3 is made up of 15 amino acids. V lost 4 bases, J lost 4 bases, and 16 bases lay in between. The germline gives CDR1 LGHDT, CDR2 YNNKEL (reference sequence). In nucleotides, the CDR3 is TGTGCCAGCAGCCCCCCCAAGCCGGCGTTCACTGAAGCTTTCTTT. This translates into CASSPPKPAFTEAFF. Variable domain in full (rest from reference TRBV3-1 and TRBJ1-1): DTAVSQTPKYLVTQMGNDKSIKCEQNLGHDTMYWYKQDSKKFLKIMFSYNNKELIINETVPNRFSPKSPDKAHLNLHINSLELGDSAVYFCASSPPKPAFTEAFFGQGTRLTVV.

This clonotype has more than one count but fewer than ten. The CDR3 is CASSTRPTNTEAFF. The CDR3 DNA is TGTGCCAGCAGCACACGCCCCACGAACACTGAAGCTTTCTTT. The chain employs TRBV3-1 and TRBJ1-1; no reliable D call. The V gene's germline CDR1 is LGHDT and CDR2 YNNKEL (reference sequence). V lost 5 bases to trimming and J lost 1 base, with 11 bases between them. This CDR3 is built from 14 residues. The full variable domain, its missing parts supplied by reference TRBV3-1 and TRBJ1-1, is DTAVSQTPKYLVTQMGNDKSIKCEQNLGHDTMYWYKQDSKKFLKIMFSYNNKELIINETVPNRFSPKSPDKAHLNLHINSLELGDSAVYFCASSTRPTNTEAFFGQGTRLTVV.

As regards this clonotype: Germline is not matched at one junction end, which may reflect a read error. CDR3 DNA: TGCAGCTCGGACAGGAGGCAGGTGAACACTGAAGCTTCCTTT. Protein: CSSDRRQVNTEASF. This chain links TRBV29-1 with TRBJ1-1; 7 bases are shared with TRBD1. Germline V gene data show CDR1 as SQVTM and CDR2 as ANQGSEA. The CDR3 covers 14 residues.

This clonotype was detected ten times or more. The chain couples TRBV15 to TRBJ1-1, with TRBD1 matching over 7 bases. There are 14 residues in the CDR3. CDR1 is LNHNV and CDR2 is YYDKDF in the germline V gene (reference sequence). Trimming at V came to 5 bases and at J to 4 bases, leaving 7 bases not matched to a gene. The CDR3: CATSAQGQSTEAFF. As DNA, the CDR3 is TGTGCCACCAGCGCCCAGGGACAGAGCACTGAAGCTTTCTTT.

Only one count was recorded for this clonotype. CDR3 bases: TGTGCCAGCAGGGAGACAGGGTTTTGGTCACCCCTCCACTTT. It yields the protein CASRETGFWSPLHF. The V and J genes are TRBV10-3 and TRBJ1-6, with 7 bases fitting TRBD1. CDR3 size: 14 residues. Unmatched junction bases numbered 13, after V lost 10 bases and J lost 10 bases. Germline V gene data show CDR1 as ENHRY and CDR2 as SYGVKD.

J is TRBJ1-1 and V is TRBV7-9, with 8 bases aligning to TRBD1. Trimming removed 0 bases from V and 7 bases from J; junction bases left unmatched: 1. Germline values: CDR1 SEHNR, CDR2 FQNEAQ (reference sequence). The CDR3 has 13 residues. CDR3 nucleotide sequence: TGTGCCAGCAGCTTAGCGGACAGGGATGAAGCTTTCTTT. Protein product: CASSLADRDEAFF.

This clonotype has ten or more counts. The chain employs TRBV6-5 and TRBJ2-6; unclear D gene. CDR1 is MNHEY, CDR2 SVGAGI, per germline. Trimming took off 4 bases at V and 1 base at J, with 5 bases between the two ends. The CDR3 contains 14 residues. The CDR3 is CASSSQSGANVLTF. The CDR3 DNA follows: TGTGCCAGCAGTTCCCAGTCTGGGGCCAACGTCCTGACTTTC.

The rearrangement uses TRBV20-1 and TRBJ1-1; no clear D. The CDR3 sequence is 14 residues long. V was pared by 0 bases and J by 5 bases, with 13 bases between. Germline CDR1 reads DFQATT; CDR2 reads SNEGSKA (reference sequence). The CDR3 spells CSARDGSGSTEAFF. CDR3 DNA sequence: TGCAGTGCTAGAGATGGGTCGGGTTCGACTGAAGCTTTCTTT.

This clonotype was observed many times. This sequence joins TRBV29-1 and TRBJ1-2; no clear D gene. CDR1 is SQVTM, CDR2 ANQGSEA, per germline. V was pared by 0 bases and J by 2 bases, with 7 bases between. The length of the CDR3 is 13 residues. The CDR3 sequence: CSVEEYTNYGYTF. The CDR3 DNA sequence: TGCAGCGTTGAAGAATACACGAACTATGGCTACACCTTC.

This clonotype was picked up many times. This rearrangement joins TRBV5-1 to TRBJ2-7, with 7 nucleotides matching TRBD1. The CDR3 is made up of 15 amino acids. V lost 3 bases and J lost 2; bases outside the gene matches: 8. Germline CDR1 is SGHRS and CDR2 is YFSETQ. CDR3 region: CASSYLRDSPYEQYF. CDR3 in DNA: TGCGCCAGCAGCTATCTCCGGGACAGCCCCTACGAGCAGTACTTC.

For the CDR3, the DNA is TGTGCCAGCAGTGACAGGGAATACCTCACCCTCCACTTT. This sequence encodes CASSDREYLTLHF. The chain has TRBV25-1 and TRBJ1-6; D might be TRBD1 (5 bases). V lost 3 bases to trimming and J lost 14 bases, with 14 bases between them. This CDR3 is 13 amino acids long. Germline assignment: CDR1 MGHDK and CDR2 SYGVNS.